This TCR beta chain was captured in a study of blood T cells in healthy people across ages. Study-wide results and caveats: Diversity of TCR beta correlated strongly with naive T cell percentage. Relative to aged donors, long-lived donors carried more naive CD4+ cells and displayed higher diversity.

The germline CDR1 and CDR2 sequences are MDHEN and SYDVKM. V lost 10 bases to trimming and J lost 7 bases, with 20 bases between them. This CDR3 is built from 14 residues. In regard to this clonotype: What it recognizes is unknown.

Using a J-beta primer mix together with a sample-barcoded 5' primer, a second PCR was run for roughly 6 to 12 cycles. From each sample, at least 2.5 million paired-end reads containing CDR3 were obtained. TCRdb ran MiXCR on the 5' RACE reads and lists one entry per CDR3 protein. The repertoire holds more than 700,000 distinct CDR3 sequences, with about 53% as singletons. Per sample, a minimum of 6 million PBMCs were isolated. The specimen was blood. V usage is TRBV28 and J usage is TRBJ2-1; no firm D call. This receptor was taken from a man older than 75 in good health. CDR3 nucleotides: TGTGCCATCCTCCAGGTGGCGTTCAAAAATGAGCAGTTCTTC. It is translated as CAILQVAFKNEQFF.